This T cell receptor (beta chain) was identified in a study of identical twins. With respect to this clonotype: Antigen: not known.

Healthy Caucasian individuals made up all the donors. Per the germline V gene, CDR1 is SGHVS and CDR2 is FQNEAQ. The CDR3 totals 15 residues. V lost 4 bases and J lost 6; bases outside the gene matches: 6. Using its own MiXCR run on the 5' RACE reads, TCRdb lists one record per CDR3 protein. The sample gives 300,000 to 400,000 distinct CDR3 sequences, around 12% of which show up once; about 7% is in the top ten. Study-level points and caveats: With beta out-of-frame sequences, excess sharing by twins was weaker.

The same sample was also used in a study of yellow fever vaccine responses in identical twins. That report notes: After vaccination, twins' T cell response reportedly seemed partly convergent, partly personalized.

The sample comprised CD8+ T cells sorted from blood. The V gene is TRBV7-8, the J gene TRBJ2-1, with TRBD2 identical over 10 bases. The receptor was isolated from a woman aged 18-29 years in good health. The DNA of the CDR3 is TGTGCCAGCAGCTCTAGCGGGAGCCCACCCAATGAGCAGTTCTTC. Translation gives CASSSSGSPPNEQFF.